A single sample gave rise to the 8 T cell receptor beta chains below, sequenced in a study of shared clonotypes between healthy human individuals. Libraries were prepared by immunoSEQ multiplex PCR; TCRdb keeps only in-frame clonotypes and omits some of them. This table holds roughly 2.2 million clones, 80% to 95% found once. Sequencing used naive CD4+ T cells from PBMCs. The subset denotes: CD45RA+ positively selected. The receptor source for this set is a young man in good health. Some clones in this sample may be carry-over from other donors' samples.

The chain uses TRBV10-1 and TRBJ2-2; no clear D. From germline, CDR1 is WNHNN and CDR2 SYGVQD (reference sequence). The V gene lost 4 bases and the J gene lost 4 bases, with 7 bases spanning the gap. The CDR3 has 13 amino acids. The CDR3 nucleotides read TGCGCCAGCAGTGGGGTCTCCACCGGGGAGCTGTTTTTT. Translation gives CASSGVSTGELFF.

The CDR3 DNA is TGTGCCAGCAGTTTCGGACAGGGGGGCAATCAGCCCCAGCATTTT. Its protein is CASSFGQGGNQPQHF. This rearrangement joins TRBV2 to TRBJ1-5, with 10 bases matching TRBD1. V shed 5 bases, J shed 2 bases, and the junction held 3 bases outside the gene matches. The CDR3 spans 15 residues. CDR1 is SNHLY, CDR2 FYNNEI, per germline.

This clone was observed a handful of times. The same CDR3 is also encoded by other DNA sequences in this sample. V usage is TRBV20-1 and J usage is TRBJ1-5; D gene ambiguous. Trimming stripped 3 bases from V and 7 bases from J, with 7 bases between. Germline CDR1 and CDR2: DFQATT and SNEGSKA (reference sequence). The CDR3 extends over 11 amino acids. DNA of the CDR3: TGCAGTGCTAGGGTTGGACAGCCCCAGCATTTT. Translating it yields CSARVGQPQHF.

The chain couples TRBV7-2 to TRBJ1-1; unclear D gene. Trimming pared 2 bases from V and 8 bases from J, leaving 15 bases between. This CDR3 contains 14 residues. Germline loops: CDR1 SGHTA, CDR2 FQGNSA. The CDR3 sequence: CASSLSPGTKEAFF. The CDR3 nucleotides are TGTGCCAGCAGCTTATCTCCAGGTACAAAAGAAGCTTTCTTT.

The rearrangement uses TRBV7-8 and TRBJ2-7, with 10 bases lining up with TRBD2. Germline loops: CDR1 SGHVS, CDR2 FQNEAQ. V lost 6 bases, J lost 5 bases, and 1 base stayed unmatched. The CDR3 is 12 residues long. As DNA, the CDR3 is TGTGCCAGCAGGGGACTAGCGAACGAGCAGTACTTC. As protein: CASRGLANEQYF.

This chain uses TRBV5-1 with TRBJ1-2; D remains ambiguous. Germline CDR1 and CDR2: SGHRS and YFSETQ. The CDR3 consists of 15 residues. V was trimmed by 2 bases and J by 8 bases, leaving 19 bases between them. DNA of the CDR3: TGCGCCAGCAGCTTCTCGACGGACGATCTAGTCGGCTACACCTTC. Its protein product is CASSFSTDDLVGYTF.

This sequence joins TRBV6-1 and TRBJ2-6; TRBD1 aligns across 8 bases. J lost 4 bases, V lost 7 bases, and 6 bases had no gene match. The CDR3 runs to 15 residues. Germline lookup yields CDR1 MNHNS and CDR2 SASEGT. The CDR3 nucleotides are TGTGCCAGCACCCCGGGACAGGCCGGGGCCAACGTCCTGACTTTC. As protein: CASTPGQAGANVLTF.

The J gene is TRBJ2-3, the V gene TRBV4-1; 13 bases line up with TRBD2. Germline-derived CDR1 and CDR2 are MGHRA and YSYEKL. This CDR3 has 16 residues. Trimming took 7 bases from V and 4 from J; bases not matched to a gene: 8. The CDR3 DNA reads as TGCGCCAGCATGAGACTAGCGGGAGGAAACTCAGATACGCAGTATTTT. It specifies CASMRLAGGNSDTQYF.